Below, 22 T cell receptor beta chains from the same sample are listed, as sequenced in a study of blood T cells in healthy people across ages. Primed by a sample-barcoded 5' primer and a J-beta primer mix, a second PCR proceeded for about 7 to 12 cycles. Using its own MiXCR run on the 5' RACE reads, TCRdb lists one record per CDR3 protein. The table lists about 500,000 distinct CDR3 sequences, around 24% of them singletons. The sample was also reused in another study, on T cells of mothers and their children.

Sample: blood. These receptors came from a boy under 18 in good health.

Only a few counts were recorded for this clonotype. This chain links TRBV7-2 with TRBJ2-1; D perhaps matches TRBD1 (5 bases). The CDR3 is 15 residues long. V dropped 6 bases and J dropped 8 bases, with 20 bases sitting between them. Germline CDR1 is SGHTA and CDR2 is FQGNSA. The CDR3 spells CASRLRAYQLDEQFF. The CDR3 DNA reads TGTGCCAGCAGGCTCAGGGCTTATCAATTGGATGAGCAGTTCTTC.

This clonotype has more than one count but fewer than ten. The CDR3: CASSYSGLFEQYF. The CDR3 nucleotides read TGTGCCAGCAGTTACTCGGGACTGTTCGAGCAGTACTTC. V is TRBV6-2 or TRBV6-3 and J is TRBJ2-7; a weak D match, TRBD2 (6 bases). V lost 0 bases and J 6 bases, leaving 9 bases between the germline ends. There are 13 residues in the CDR3. The germline V gene has CDR1 MNHEY and CDR2 SVGEGT.

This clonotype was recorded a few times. Here the CDR3 reads CASSQGYIGSGANVLTF. The CDR3 bases are TGTGCCAGCAGCCAAGGATATATAGGGTCTGGGGCCAACGTCCTGACTTTC. J is TRBJ2-6 and V is TRBV14; D call uncertain. CDR3 length: 17 amino acids. The germline V and J ends were trimmed by 1 base and 1 base, with 11 bases remaining between them. In germline, CDR1 is SGHDN, CDR2 FVKESK.

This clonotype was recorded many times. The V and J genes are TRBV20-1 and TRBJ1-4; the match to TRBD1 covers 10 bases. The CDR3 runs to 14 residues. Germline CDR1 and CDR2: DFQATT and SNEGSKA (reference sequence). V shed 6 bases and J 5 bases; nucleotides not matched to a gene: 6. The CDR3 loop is CSARQGAINEKLFF. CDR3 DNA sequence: TGCAGTGCGCGACAGGGGGCAATCAATGAAAAACTGTTTTTT.

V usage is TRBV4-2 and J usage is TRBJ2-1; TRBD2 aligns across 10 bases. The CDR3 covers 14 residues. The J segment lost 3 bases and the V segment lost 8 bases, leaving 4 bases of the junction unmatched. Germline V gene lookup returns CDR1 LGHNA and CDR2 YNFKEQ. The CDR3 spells CASASGRVYNEQFF. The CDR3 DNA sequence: TGTGCCAGCGCAAGCGGGAGGGTCTACAATGAGCAGTTCTTC.

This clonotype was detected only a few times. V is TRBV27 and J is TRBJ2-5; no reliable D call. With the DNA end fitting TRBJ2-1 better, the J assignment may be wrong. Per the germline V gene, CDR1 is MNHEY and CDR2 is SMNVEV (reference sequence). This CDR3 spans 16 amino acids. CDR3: CASTPFKETLYNEQFF. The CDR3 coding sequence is TGTGCCAGCACCCCCTTTAAGGAGACACTTTACAATGAGCAGTTCTTC.

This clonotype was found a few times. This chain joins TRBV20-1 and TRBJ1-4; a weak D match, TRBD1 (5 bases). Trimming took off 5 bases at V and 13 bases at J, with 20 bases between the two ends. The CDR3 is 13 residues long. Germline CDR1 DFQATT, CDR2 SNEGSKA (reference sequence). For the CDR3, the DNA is TGCAGTGCTGAGGGGACCGCCGTCGATAGACTGTTTTTT. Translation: CSAEGTAVDRLFF.

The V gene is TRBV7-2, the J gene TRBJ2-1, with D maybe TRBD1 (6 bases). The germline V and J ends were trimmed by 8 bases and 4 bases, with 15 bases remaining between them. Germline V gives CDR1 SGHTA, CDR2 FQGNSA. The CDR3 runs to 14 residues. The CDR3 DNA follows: TGTGCCAGCGGAAGAAGGGACAATTACAATGAGCAGTTCTTC. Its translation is CASGRRDNYNEQFF.

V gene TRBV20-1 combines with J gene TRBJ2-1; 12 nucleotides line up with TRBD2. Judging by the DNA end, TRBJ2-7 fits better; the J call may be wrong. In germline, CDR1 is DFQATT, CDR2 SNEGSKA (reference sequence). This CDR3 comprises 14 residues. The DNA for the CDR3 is TGCAGTGCTATGAACCCCGGGACTAGCGGGGAGCAGTACTTC. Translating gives CSAMNPGTSGEQYF.

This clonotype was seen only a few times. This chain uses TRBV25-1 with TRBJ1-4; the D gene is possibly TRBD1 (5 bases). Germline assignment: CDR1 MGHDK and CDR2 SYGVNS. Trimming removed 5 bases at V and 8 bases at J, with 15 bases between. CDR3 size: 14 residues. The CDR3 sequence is CASSTGGGREKLFF. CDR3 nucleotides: TGTGCCAGCAGTACTGGGGGGGGTCGGGAAAAACTGTTTTTT.

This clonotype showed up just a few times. The CDR3 DNA sequence: TGCGCCAGCAGCCCGGGACGGGAATTCCCCGCCCAGTACTTC. Translation gives CASSPGREFPAQYF. This chain uses TRBV4-3 with TRBJ2-5; D possibly matches TRBD1 or TRBD2 (5 bases each). The V gene's germline CDR1 is LGHNA and CDR2 YSLEER. This CDR3 region has 14 residues. V was clipped by 4 bases and J by 9 bases, with 18 bases between them.

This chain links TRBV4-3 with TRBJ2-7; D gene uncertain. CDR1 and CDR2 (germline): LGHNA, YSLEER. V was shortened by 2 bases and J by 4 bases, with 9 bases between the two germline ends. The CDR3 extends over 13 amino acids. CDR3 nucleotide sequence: TGCGCCAGCAGCCAATTTGTCAGGTACGAGCAGTACTTC. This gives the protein CASSQFVRYEQYF.

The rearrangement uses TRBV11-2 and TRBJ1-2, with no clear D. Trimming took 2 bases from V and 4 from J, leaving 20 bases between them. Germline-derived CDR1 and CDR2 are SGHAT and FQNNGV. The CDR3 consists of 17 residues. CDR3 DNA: TGTGCCAGCAGCTTACAAGCCACGACAAGTACCCTCTATGGCTACACCTTC. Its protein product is CASSLQATTSTLYGYTF.

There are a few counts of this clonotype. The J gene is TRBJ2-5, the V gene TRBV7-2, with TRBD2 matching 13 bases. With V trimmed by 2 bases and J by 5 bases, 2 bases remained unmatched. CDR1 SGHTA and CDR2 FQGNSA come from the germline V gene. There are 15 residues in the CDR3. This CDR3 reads CASSLMTSGGETQYF. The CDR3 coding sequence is TGTGCCAGCAGCTTAATGACTAGCGGGGGGGAGACCCAGTACTTC.

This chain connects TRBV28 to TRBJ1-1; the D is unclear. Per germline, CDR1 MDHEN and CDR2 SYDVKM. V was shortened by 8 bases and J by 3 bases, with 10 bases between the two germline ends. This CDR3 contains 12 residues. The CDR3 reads CASRTSHTEAFF. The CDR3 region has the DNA TGTGCCAGCCGGACGAGTCACACTGAAGCTTTCTTT.

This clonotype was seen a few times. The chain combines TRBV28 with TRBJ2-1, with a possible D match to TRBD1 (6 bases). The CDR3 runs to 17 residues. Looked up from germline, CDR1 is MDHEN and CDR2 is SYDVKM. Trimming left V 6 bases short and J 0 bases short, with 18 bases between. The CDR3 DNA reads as TGTGCCAGCAGGGGGATGGGACACACCAACTCCTACAATGAGCAGTTCTTC. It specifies CASRGMGHTNSYNEQFF.

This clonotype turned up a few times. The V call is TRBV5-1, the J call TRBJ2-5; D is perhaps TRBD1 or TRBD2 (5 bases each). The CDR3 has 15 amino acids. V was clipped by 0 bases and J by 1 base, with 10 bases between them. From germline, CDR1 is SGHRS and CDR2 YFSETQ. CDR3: CASSLEPGRQETQYF. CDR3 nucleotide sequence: TGCGCCAGCAGCTTGGAACCGGGACGCCAAGAGACCCAGTACTTC.

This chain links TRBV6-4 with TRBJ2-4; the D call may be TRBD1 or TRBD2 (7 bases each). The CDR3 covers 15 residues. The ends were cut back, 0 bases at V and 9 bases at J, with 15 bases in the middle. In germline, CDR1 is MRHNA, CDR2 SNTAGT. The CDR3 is CASSDSGGGGGIQYF. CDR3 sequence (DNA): TGTGCCAGCAGTGACTCGGGAGGGGGCGGCGGCATTCAGTACTTC.

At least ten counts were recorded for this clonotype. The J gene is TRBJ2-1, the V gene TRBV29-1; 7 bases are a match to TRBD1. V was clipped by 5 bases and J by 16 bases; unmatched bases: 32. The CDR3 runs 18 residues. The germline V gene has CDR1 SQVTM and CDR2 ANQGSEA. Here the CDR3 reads CSVYSWTGDILGVPTPFF. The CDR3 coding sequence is TGCAGCGTTTATAGCTGGACAGGCGACATACTAGGGGTCCCAACCCCCTTCTTC.

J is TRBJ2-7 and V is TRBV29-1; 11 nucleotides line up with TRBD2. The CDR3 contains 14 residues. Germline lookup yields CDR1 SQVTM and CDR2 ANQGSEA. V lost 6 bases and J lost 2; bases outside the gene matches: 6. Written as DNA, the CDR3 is TGCAGCGTAGACTTAGCGGGAGGGCCCTACGAGCAGTACTTC. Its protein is CSVDLAGGPYEQYF.

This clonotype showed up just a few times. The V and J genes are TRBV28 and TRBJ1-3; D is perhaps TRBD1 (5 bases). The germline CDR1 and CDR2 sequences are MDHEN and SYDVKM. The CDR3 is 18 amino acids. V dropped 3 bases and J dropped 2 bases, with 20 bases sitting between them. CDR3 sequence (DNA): TGTGCCAGCAGTTTGTCCCCCAGGGTGTTCGACGCTGGAAACACCATATATTTT. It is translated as CASSLSPRVFDAGNTIYF. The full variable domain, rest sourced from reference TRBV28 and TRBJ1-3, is DVKVTQSSRYLVKRTGEKVFLECVQDMDHENMFWYRQDPGLGLRLIYFSYDVKMKEKGDIPEGYSVSREKKERFSLILESASTNQTSMYLCASSLSPRVFDAGNTIYFGEGSWLTVV.

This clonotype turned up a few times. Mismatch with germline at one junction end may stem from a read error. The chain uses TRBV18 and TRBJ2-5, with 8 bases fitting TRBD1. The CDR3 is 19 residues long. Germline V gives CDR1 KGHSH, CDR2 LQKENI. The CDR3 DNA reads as TGTGCCAGCTCACTGTACGGGCAAACCGCCGACAGGGGTGAAGAGACCCGGTACTTC. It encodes CASSLYGQTADRGEETRYF.